These 8 T cell receptor beta chains were all obtained from the same sample, sequenced in a study of blood T cell repertoires in COVID-19. Sequencing was performed with immunoSEQ multiplex PCR; in TCRdb, only in-frame clones are kept and a portion is missing. Altogether about 140,000 clones are present, about 80% being singletons, with the ten largest covering about 3.5%. Sequencing used peripheral blood. These receptors all come from a man between 65 and 80 years old who had recovered from COVID-19.

This chain uses TRBV9 with TRBJ2-5, with a weak D call TRBD2 (5 bases). V gave up 0 bases and J gave up 4 bases, with 7 bases separating them. From germline, CDR1 is SGDLS and CDR2 YYNGEE. The CDR3 runs to 13 residues. The CDR3 DNA is TGTGCCAGCAGCGTAGCGAGCGGAGAGACCCAGTACTTC. Translating gives CASSVASGETQYF.

The CDR3 DNA reads TGTGCCAGTAGCCCGGCCGCCGCCTCCCAGGGTACGCAGTATTTT. Translated: CASSPAAASQGTQYF. The chain uses TRBV19 and TRBJ2-3; TRBD1 is a possible D gene (5 bases). The CDR3 runs 15 residues. Germline V lookup: CDR1 LNHDA, CDR2 SQIVND (reference sequence). Trimming removed 6 bases from V and 8 bases from J, with 21 bases in between.

The chain recombines TRBV27 with TRBJ2-7, with TRBD1 as a possible D gene (6 bases). Deletions cut 5 bases from V and 6 bases from J, with 11 bases between. CDR3 length equals 12 residues. The germline gives CDR1 MNHEY, CDR2 SMNVEV (reference sequence). CDR3 residues: CASSRSGVEQYF. In DNA form, the CDR3 reads TGTGCCAGCAGTCGCTCAGGGGTCGAGCAGTACTTC.

This clone was seen more than once but under ten times. CDR3: CASTSGSKETQYF. The CDR3 DNA follows: TGTGCCAGCACCAGCGGGAGTAAAGAGACCCAGTACTTC. The chain joins TRBV6-5 to TRBJ2-5, with TRBD2 matching over 8 bases. CDR1 MNHEY and CDR2 SVGAGI come from the germline V gene. After removal of 7 bases from V and 3 bases from J, the junction contained 4 bases not matched to a gene. The CDR3 contains 13 residues.

This clone was seen repeatedly, ten times or more. V and J are TRBV30 and TRBJ1-1, with D unresolved. Germline V lookup: CDR1 GTSNPN, CDR2 SVGIG (reference sequence). This CDR3 region has 14 residues. Trimming took 0 bases from V and 4 from J, leaving 12 bases between them. CDR3 nucleotides: TGTGCCTGGAGTGTACGAAGAGGAGGCACTGAAGCTTTCTTT. Its protein is CAWSVRRGGTEAFF.

The V and J genes are TRBV20-1 and TRBJ1-1, with TRBD1 as a possible D gene (5 bases). Deletions cut 3 bases from V and 2 bases from J, with 16 bases between. This CDR3 is 15 amino acids long. Per germline, CDR1 DFQATT and CDR2 SNEGSKA (reference sequence). The CDR3 sequence: CSASRGGLGNTEAFF. Here the CDR3 DNA reads TGCAGTGCTAGTCGGGGGGGGTTGGGAAACACTGAAGCTTTCTTT.

The chain is built from TRBV7-2 and TRBJ2-7; possible D gene TRBD1, 6 bases. CDR1 and CDR2 from the germline V gene are SGHTA and FQGNSA. There are 15 residues in the CDR3. V was trimmed by 6 bases and J by 0 bases, leaving 15 bases between them. The CDR3 coding sequence is TGTGCCAGCAGTTTCGACCGGGACAACTCCTACGAGCAGTACTTC. It encodes CASSFDRDNSYEQYF.

The V and J genes are TRBV7-8 and TRBJ2-3, with TRBD2 matching 11 bases. In germline, CDR1 is SGHVS, CDR2 FQNEAQ. J was trimmed by 0 bases and V by 5 bases; bases with no gene match: 4. There are 16 residues in the CDR3. CDR3: CASSAWTSGSTDTQYF. The CDR3 DNA reads as TGTGCCAGCAGCGCCTGGACTAGCGGGAGCACAGATACGCAGTATTTT.